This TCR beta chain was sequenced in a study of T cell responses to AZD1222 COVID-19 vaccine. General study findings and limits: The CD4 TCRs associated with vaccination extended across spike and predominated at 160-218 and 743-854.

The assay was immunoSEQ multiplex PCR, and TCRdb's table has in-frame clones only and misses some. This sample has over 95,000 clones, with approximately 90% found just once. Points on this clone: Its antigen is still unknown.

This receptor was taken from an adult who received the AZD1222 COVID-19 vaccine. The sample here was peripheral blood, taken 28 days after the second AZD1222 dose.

CDR3 region: CASGHNSDRSGHFYEQYF. CDR3 in DNA: TGTGCCAGCGGCCATAACAGTGACAGGTCCGGACACTTCTACGAGCAGTACTTC. This chain connects TRBV7-9 to TRBJ2-7; perhaps TRBD1 as D (6 bases). Trimming pared 8 bases from V and 3 bases from J, leaving 29 bases between. Germline V gene lookup returns CDR1 SEHNR and CDR2 FQNEAQ (reference sequence). This CDR3 comprises 18 residues.